What follows is one T cell receptor beta chain and its context. This entry belongs to a study of blood T cell repertoires in COVID-19. The CDR3 is 13 amino acids. V gave up 7 bases and J gave up 13 bases, with 23 bases separating them. Germline V CDR1 and CDR2: SGDLS, YYNGEE. Participant ages covered about 18 to 95 years across about 25 US areas. During the 2 weeks before they entered the study, exposed participants had met someone with a PCR-confirmed or clinician-diagnosed COVID-19 case. Authors' processing steps: The assay estimated nucleated cells by amplifying reference gene primers. Profiled with immunoSEQ multiplex PCR; TCRdb holds only in-frame clones, not every one. V, J and clone size reflect that table, while D and trimming were determined from the DNA. The repertoire holds 150,000 to 200,000 clones, with roughly 88% as singletons.

This sequence originates from an older man who had been exposed to COVID-19. Sample: PBMCs or T cells enriched from blood (not recorded which). The V gene is TRBV9, the J gene TRBJ1-2, with TRBD1 as a possible D gene (6 bases). The CDR3 loop is CASGSGTPFGFTF. CDR3 coding DNA: TGTGCCAGCGGCTCCGGGACACCGTTTGGATTCACCTTC.